The clone carrying this T cell receptor beta chain was recorded once. Its antigen is unidentified. Possible read error: a much larger clone is one base away. Next came a second PCR, run for roughly 7 to 12 cycles, which used a sample-barcoded 5' primer along with a J-beta primer mix. A template-switch adaptor that had 12 random nucleotides put a tag on each cDNA molecule. Each of the samples gave a minimum of 2.5 million paired-end reads that contained CDR3. Each CDR3 protein is one row after TCRdb ran MiXCR on the 5' RACE reads. The sample shows 870,000 or so distinct CDR3 sequences, under 30% of them seen only once. Germline assignment: CDR1 MNHEY and CDR2 SMNVEV (reference sequence). The CDR3 sequence is 15 residues long. This entry belongs to a study of blood T cells in healthy people across ages. As for the study in general: Researchers report that template switching captured about one barcoded beta molecule per two T cells. Whole-study findings and limits: It was not possible, with unsorted PBMCs, to conclusively compare naive and antigen-experienced cells.

The material sequenced was blood. V usage is TRBV27 and J usage is TRBJ2-7; D gene uncertain. The clonotype comes from a woman aged 80 or older in good health. The CDR3 DNA reads TGTGCCAGCAGTTTACAAGGCAGCCCACACTACGGGCAGTACTTC. This translates into CASSLQGSPHYGQYF.